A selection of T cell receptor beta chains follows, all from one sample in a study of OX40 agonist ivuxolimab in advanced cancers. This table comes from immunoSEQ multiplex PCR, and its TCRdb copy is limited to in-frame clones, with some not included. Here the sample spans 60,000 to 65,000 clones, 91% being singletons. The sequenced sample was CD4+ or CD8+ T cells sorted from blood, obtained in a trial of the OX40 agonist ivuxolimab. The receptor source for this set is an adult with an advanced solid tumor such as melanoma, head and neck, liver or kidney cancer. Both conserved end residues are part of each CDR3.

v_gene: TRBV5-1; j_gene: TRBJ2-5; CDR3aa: CASAAGNSIQETQYF
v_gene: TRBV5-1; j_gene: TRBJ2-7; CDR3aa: CASSLGGKGKDYEQYF
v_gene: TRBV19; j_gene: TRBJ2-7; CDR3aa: CASSGLAGVPSSYEQYF
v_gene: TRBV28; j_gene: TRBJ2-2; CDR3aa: CASRIGGGGRAGELFF
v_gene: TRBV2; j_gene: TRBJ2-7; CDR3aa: CASSVGGGYSYEQYF
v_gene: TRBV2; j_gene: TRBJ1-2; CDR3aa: CASSGGAGANYGYTF
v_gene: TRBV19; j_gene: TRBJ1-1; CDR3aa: CASSRPPGNTEAFF
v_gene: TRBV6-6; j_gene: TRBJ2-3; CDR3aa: CASSYLRETPNTQYF
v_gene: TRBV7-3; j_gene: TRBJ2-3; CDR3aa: CASSLMVSDRTDTQYF
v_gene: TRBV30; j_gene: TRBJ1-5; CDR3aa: CAWSGVSNQPQHF
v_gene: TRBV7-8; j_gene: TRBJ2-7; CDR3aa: CASSPRSGGWEQYF
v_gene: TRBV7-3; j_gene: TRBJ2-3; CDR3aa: CASSLEWEASTDTQYF
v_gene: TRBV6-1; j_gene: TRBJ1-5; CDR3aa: CASRQGPNQPQHF
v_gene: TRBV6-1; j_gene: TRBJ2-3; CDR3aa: CASTPWNSRTDTQYF
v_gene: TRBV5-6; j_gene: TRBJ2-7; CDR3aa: CASSLDLGAIGGYEQYF
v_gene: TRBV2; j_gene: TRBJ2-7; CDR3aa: CASSDRVAGIYEQYF
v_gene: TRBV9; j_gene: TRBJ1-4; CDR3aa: CASSVGMVTNEKLFF
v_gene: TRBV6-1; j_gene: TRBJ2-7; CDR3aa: CASSVAKYEQYF
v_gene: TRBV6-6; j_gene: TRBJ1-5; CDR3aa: CASKPQHF
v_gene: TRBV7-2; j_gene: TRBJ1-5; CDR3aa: CASSFVGQANQPQHF
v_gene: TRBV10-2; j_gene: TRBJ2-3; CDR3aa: CASSESTAGAGRTQYF
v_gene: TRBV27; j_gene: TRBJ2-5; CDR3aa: CASSDRDRGLVETQYF
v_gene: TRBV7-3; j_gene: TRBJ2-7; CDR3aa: CASSLGSLAGNYEQYF
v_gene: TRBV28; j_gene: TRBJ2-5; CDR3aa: CASSSPGQGGKETQYF
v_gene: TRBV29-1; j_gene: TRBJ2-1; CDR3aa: CSVEEVGEQFF
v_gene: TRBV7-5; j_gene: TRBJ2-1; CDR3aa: CARSLGQSYNEQFF
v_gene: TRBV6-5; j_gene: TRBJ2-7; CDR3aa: CASTMLYEQYF
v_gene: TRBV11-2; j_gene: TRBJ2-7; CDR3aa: CASSLEGGRYEQYF
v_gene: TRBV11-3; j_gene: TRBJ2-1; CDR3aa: CASSLGTGTNEQFF